The 28 T cell receptor beta chains reported below all come from one sample, sequenced in a study of T cell responses to AZD1222 COVID-19 vaccine. Sequencing used immunoSEQ multiplex PCR; TCRdb keeps in-frame clones, though not all of them. The table shows about 84,000 clones, with 80% to 90% occurring only once. The sample here was peripheral blood, taken 28 days after the second AZD1222 dose. The source is an adult who received the AZD1222 COVID-19 vaccine.

This clone was recorded only once. This chain links TRBV4-1 with TRBJ2-3; the match to TRBD2 covers 10 bases. CDR3 length: 17 residues. Looked up from germline, CDR1 is MGHRA and CDR2 is YSYEKL. J lost 9 bases, V lost 0 bases, and 12 bases had no gene match. The CDR3 DNA follows: TGCGCCAGCAGCCAAGATCCTCAAGCGGGGGGGCGTCAAACGCAGTATTTT. Translating it yields CASSQDPQAGGRQTQYF.

This clone occurred once. The chain carries TRBV9 and TRBJ1-2; D is possibly TRBD1 (5 bases). Germline-derived CDR1 and CDR2 are SGDLS and YYNGEE. CDR3 length: 15 residues. Trimming stripped 3 bases from V and 4 bases from J, with 16 bases between. The CDR3, as DNA: TGTGCCAGCAGCGCAATGACAGATCCCCTCTATGGCTACACCTTC. This codes for CASSAMTDPLYGYTF.

The rearrangement joins TRBV28 to TRBJ2-1, with D possibly TRBD1 on 6 matching bases. This CDR3 spans 16 amino acids. The germline V gene has CDR1 MDHEN and CDR2 SYDVKM. With 2 bases removed from V and 0 bases from J, the gap between germline ends came to 11 bases. The DNA of the CDR3 is TGTGCCAGCAGTTTAGGGTTGACAGGCTCCTACAATGAGCAGTTCTTC. This codes for CASSLGLTGSYNEQFF.

The chain couples TRBV10-3 to TRBJ1-2, with D tentatively TRBD1 (5 bases). The CDR3 covers 13 residues. V was shortened by 4 bases and J by 2 bases, with 8 bases between the two germline ends. Per the germline V gene, CDR1 is ENHRY and CDR2 is SYGVKD. The CDR3 reads CAISGQGNYGYTF. Written as DNA, the CDR3 is TGTGCCATCAGTGGTCAGGGAAACTATGGCTACACCTTC.

The CDR3 region is CASSLGGQSGRQFF. The CDR3 DNA sequence: TGTGCCAGCAGCTTAGGGGGACAATCAGGGCGGCAGTTCTTC. The chain joins TRBV7-9 to TRBJ2-1; the D gene is possibly TRBD1 (6 bases). This CDR3 contains 14 residues. With 1 base removed from V and 12 bases from J, the gap between germline ends came to 16 bases. Germline loops: CDR1 SEHNR, CDR2 FQNEAQ (reference sequence).

The rearrangement uses TRBV5-4 and TRBJ1-2; TRBD1 matches 9 bases. This CDR3 contains 16 residues. Germline lookup yields CDR1 SGHNT and CDR2 YYREEE (reference sequence). With 0 bases clipped from V and 12 bases from J, the junction kept 15 bases outside the gene matches. The CDR3 DNA is TGTGCCAGCAGCTTGGCCGGAACTATGGGACAGGGTTCAAACACCTTC. Translating it yields CASSLAGTMGQGSNTF.

This chain joins TRBV28 and TRBJ2-7; the D is unclear. Germline CDR1 MDHEN, CDR2 SYDVKM. V lost 3 bases and J lost 4, with 16 bases in between. The CDR3 extends over 15 amino acids. CDR3 region: CASSFGPGLEYEQYF. The CDR3 region has the DNA TGTGCCAGCAGTTTCGGCCCAGGTCTAGAATACGAGCAGTACTTC.

The chain links TRBV19 to TRBJ1-3, with D possibly matching TRBD1 (6 bases). CDR3 size: 15 residues. V dropped 6 bases and J dropped 2 bases, with 14 bases sitting between them. CDR1 and CDR2 from the germline V gene are LNHDA and SQIVND (reference sequence). The CDR3 region has the DNA TGTGCCAGTAGCTATCGGGGGGCTCCTGGAAACACCATATATTTT. It translates to CASSYRGAPGNTIYF.

The genes are TRBV6-6 and TRBJ2-3; 12 bases map to TRBD1. This CDR3 region has 18 residues. Germline CDR1 reads MNHNY; CDR2 reads SVGAGI (reference sequence). V lost 6 bases, J lost 2 bases, and 12 bases stayed unmatched. The chain's CDR3 is CASSRPGTGGKFTDTQYF. In DNA form, the CDR3 reads TGTGCCAGCAGCCGACCCGGGACAGGGGGCAAGTTCACAGATACGCAGTATTTT.

Only a few counts were recorded for this clone. The chain carries TRBV7-8 and TRBJ2-6, with TRBD1 matching 9 bases. J was trimmed by 0 bases and V by 4 bases; bases with no gene match: 10. The V gene's germline CDR1 is SGHVS and CDR2 FQNEAQ. The CDR3 contains 19 residues. The CDR3 here is CASSSPRDRALSGANVLTF. CDR3 in DNA: TGTGCCAGCAGCTCCCCCCGGGACAGGGCTCTCTCTGGGGCCAACGTCCTGACTTTC.

This chain connects TRBV19 to TRBJ2-7; the D gene could be TRBD1 or TRBD2 (5 bases each). V lost 1 base and J lost 5, with 15 bases in between. The germline CDR1 and CDR2 sequences are LNHDA and SQIVND (reference sequence). The CDR3 consists of 15 residues. CDR3 in amino acids: CASSIGRGSRNEQYF. CDR3 nucleotides: TGTGCCAGTAGTATAGGTCGGGGCTCCCGGAACGAGCAGTACTTC.

The chain links TRBV4-1 to TRBJ1-6, with D hard to call. The CDR3 covers 16 residues. The V and J ends lost 3 bases and 9 bases respectively, with 18 bases between them. CDR1 is MGHRA, CDR2 YSYEKL, per germline. The CDR3 is CASSHPRGLLGSPLHF. The CDR3 nucleotides read TGCGCCAGCAGCCATCCCCGGGGTCTTCTAGGTTCACCCCTCCACTTT.

This chain uses TRBV11-3 with TRBJ1-1, with TRBD1 matching over 7 bases. The CDR3 is 13 amino acids. V was clipped by 2 bases and J by 7 bases; unmatched bases: 4. Germline loops: CDR1 SGHNT, CDR2 YENEEA. This chain's CDR3 is CASSLRTGREAFF. CDR3 DNA sequence: TGTGCCAGCAGCTTAAGGACAGGCCGTGAAGCTTTCTTT.

V gene TRBV28 combines with J gene TRBJ2-2; a possible D gene is TRBD2 (5 bases). Germline V CDR1 and CDR2: MDHEN, SYDVKM. Trimming removed 3 bases from V and 5 bases from J, with 7 bases in between. CDR3 length: 13 amino acids. CDR3 in DNA: TGTGCCAGCAGTTTTTGGGAGACCGGGGAGCTGTTTTTT. This sequence encodes CASSFWETGELFF.

The rearrangement uses TRBV28 and TRBJ2-3; D is unclear. The CDR3 spans 16 residues. Per the germline V gene, CDR1 is MDHEN and CDR2 is SYDVKM. V lost 6 bases and J 8 bases, leaving 24 bases between the germline ends. As DNA, the CDR3 is TGTGCCAGCAGGCCTTCTCCCCCCGGGCCCGGAGCTACGCAGTATTTT. Translating gives CASRPSPPGPGATQYF.

The rearrangement joins TRBV20-1 to TRBJ1-4; no clear D. Germline CDR1 is DFQATT and CDR2 is SNEGSKA (reference sequence). This CDR3 is 13 amino acids long. V dropped 3 bases and J dropped 2 bases, with 7 bases sitting between them. The CDR3 region has the DNA TGCAGTGCTAGTGCGGGGACTAATGAAAAACTGTTTTTT. It codes for CSASAGTNEKLFF.

V gene TRBV5-6 combines with J gene TRBJ1-6; no clear D gene. Germline assignment: CDR1 SGHDT and CDR2 YYEEEE. The CDR3 has 13 amino acids. V lost 2 bases, J lost 7 bases, and 7 bases lay in between. The CDR3, as DNA: TGTGCCAGCAGCTTTACCCTCAATTCACCCCTCCACTTT. Translated: CASSFTLNSPLHF.

V is TRBV4-1 and J is TRBJ1-1; D remains ambiguous. The germline gives CDR1 MGHRA, CDR2 YSYEKL. The V end was cut by 2 bases, the J end by 2 bases, with 0 bases between. CDR3 size: 11 residues. The CDR3 nucleotides read TGCGCCAGCAGCCAAAACACTGAAGCTTTCTTT. Protein product: CASSQNTEAFF.

This chain uses TRBV28 with TRBJ1-4; 8 bases line up with TRBD1. V was clipped by 6 bases and J by 5 bases; unmatched bases: 8. The CDR3 totals 15 residues. Germline lookup yields CDR1 MDHEN and CDR2 SYDVKM. CDR3 sequence: CASRQRQGINEKLFF. CDR3 DNA: TGTGCCAGCAGACAAAGACAGGGGATAAATGAAAAACTGTTTTTT.

The chain has TRBV6-5 and TRBJ2-5, with a weak D call TRBD1 (7 bases). CDR3 length equals 15 residues. The V gene's germline CDR1 is MNHEY and CDR2 SVGAGI. With 10 bases removed from V and 5 bases from J, the gap between germline ends came to 23 bases. The CDR3 region has the DNA TGTGCCACTGGGGCTACGGCAGGGGGGTGGGAGACCCAGTACTTC. Its translation is CATGATAGGWETQYF.

The genes are TRBV12-3 or TRBV12-4 and TRBJ1-2; unclear D gene. This CDR3 region has 12 residues. The V and J ends lost 7 bases and 3 bases respectively, with 9 bases between them. DNA of the CDR3: TGTGCCAGCACCGCAGCCCACTATGGCTACACCTTC. It specifies CASTAAHYGYTF.

The genes are TRBV24-1 and TRBJ1-5, with D possibly matching TRBD1 (5 bases). Germline CDR1 and CDR2: KGHDR and SFDVKD. There are 14 residues in the CDR3. V lost 3 bases and J 6 bases, leaving 11 bases between the germline ends. CDR3 protein: CATSDQGWGQPQHF. The CDR3 DNA reads TGTGCCACCAGTGATCAGGGATGGGGTCAGCCCCAGCATTTT.

A few counts support this clone. The chain uses TRBV3-1 (or the pseudogene TRBV3-2) and TRBJ1-2; D uncertain. CDR1 and CDR2 (germline): LGHDT, YNNKEL (reference sequence). V was trimmed by 5 bases and J by 6 bases, leaving 10 bases between them. This CDR3 spans 12 amino acids. CDR3 sequence (DNA): TGTGCCAGCAGCTTCGGGGTTCATGGCTACACCTTC. Protein: CASSFGVHGYTF.

J is TRBJ1-2 and V is TRBV6-1; no firm D call. The CDR3 is 13 residues long. Per germline, CDR1 MNHNS and CDR2 SASEGT. The V gene lost 1 base and the J gene lost 1 base, with 4 bases spanning the gap. CDR3 in DNA: TGTGCCAGCAGTGAAGGCATTAACTATGGCTACACCTTC. Protein product: CASSEGINYGYTF.

This rearrangement joins TRBV6-2 or TRBV6-3 to TRBJ2-3; D is undetermined. Per germline, CDR1 MNHEY and CDR2 SVGEGT. V lost 0 bases, J lost 3 bases, and 7 bases lay in between. CDR3 length equals 14 residues. Here the CDR3 reads CASSYSYATDTQYF. CDR3 nucleotides: TGTGCCAGCAGTTACTCGTACGCGACAGATACGCAGTATTTT.

This clone has only a few counts. The chain combines TRBV7-2 with TRBJ2-5; 7 bases agree with TRBD2. The germline V gene has CDR1 SGHTA and CDR2 FQGNSA. This CDR3 is 15 amino acids long. The V segment lost 5 bases and the J segment 2 bases; nucleotides outside the gene matches: 8. The CDR3 protein is CASSPSSGTQETQYF. The CDR3 bases are TGTGCCAGCAGCCCCTCCAGCGGGACGCAAGAGACCCAGTACTTC. The full variable domain, completed using reference TRBV7-2 and TRBJ2-5, is GAGVSQSPSNKVTEKGKDVELRCDPISGHTALYWYRQSLGQGLEFLIYFQGNSAPDKSGLPSDRFSAERTGGSVSTLTIQRTQQEDSAVYLCASSPSSGTQETQYFGPGTRLLVL.

This clone is a singleton in its sample. The genes are TRBV14 and TRBJ2-7; D gene uncertain. V dropped 2 bases and J dropped 0 bases, with 14 bases sitting between them. CDR3 size: 16 residues. From germline, CDR1 is SGHDN and CDR2 FVKESK. The CDR3 spells CASSQRGPRSSYEQYF. CDR3 nucleotide sequence: TGTGCCAGCAGCCAACGAGGACCGCGGAGCTCCTACGAGCAGTACTTC. The complete variable domain, with remaining parts taken from reference TRBV14 and TRBJ2-7, reads EAGVTQFPSHSVIEKGQTVTLRCDPISGHDNLYWYRRVMGKEIKFLLHFVKESKQDESGMPNNRFLAERTGGTYSTLKVQPAELEDSGVYFCASSQRGPRSSYEQYFGPGTRLTVT.

The chain employs TRBV10-3 and TRBJ2-7, with D perhaps matching TRBD1 (6 bases). CDR3 length: 16 residues. Trimming shortened V by 4 bases and J by 0 bases, and 16 bases separated the two germline ends. Germline V gives CDR1 ENHRY, CDR2 SYGVKD. The CDR3 DNA follows: TGTGCCATCAGTGGGGCGGACAGATCAAGCTCCTACGAGCAGTACTTC. Protein sequence: CAISGADRSSSYEQYF.